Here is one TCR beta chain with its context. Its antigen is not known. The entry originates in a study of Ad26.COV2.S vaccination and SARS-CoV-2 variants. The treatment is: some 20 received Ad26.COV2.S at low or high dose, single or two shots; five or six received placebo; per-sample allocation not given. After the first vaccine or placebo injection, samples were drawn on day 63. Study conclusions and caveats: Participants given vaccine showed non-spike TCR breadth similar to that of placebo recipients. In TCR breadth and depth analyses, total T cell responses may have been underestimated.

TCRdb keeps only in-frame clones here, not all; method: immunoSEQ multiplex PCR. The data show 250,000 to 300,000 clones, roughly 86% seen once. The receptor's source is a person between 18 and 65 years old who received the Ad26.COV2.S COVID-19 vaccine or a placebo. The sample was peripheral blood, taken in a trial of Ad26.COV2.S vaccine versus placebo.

CDR3 nucleotides: TGTGCCAGCAGCTTAGACAGGGATCGCGAAAAACTGTTTTTT. Its protein product is CASSLDRDREKLFF. This rearrangement joins TRBV7-2 to TRBJ1-4; possible D gene TRBD1, 6 bases. There are 14 residues in the CDR3. Germline CDR1 reads SGHTA; CDR2 reads FQGNSA. V was clipped by 1 base and J by 8 bases, with 11 bases between them.